The text below deals with one T cell receptor beta chain. These data are taken from a study of blood T cell repertoires in COVID-19. Study summary: Samples taken during acute and convalescent COVID-19 were collected in the United States, Italy and Spain. PBMCs, B-cell-depleted T cells, or T cells provided the cDNA or gDNA that made up the material.

From germline, CDR1 is SGHVS and CDR2 FNYEAQ. Trimming pared 5 bases from V and 13 bases from J, leaving 14 bases between. The CDR3 has 12 amino acids. Authors' analysis steps: Amplification of reference gene primers provided the estimated nucleated cell counts. Libraries were prepared by immunoSEQ multiplex PCR; TCRdb keeps only in-frame clonotypes and omits some of them. The V and J calls and clone size are taken from that table; D and trimming were inferred from the DNA. The data show about 190,000 clones, 89% seen once. The chain links TRBV7-6 to TRBJ2-2; D may be TRBD2 (5 bases). This clonotype was obtained from a man between 35 and 55 years old with acute or convalescent COVID-19. The material sequenced was peripheral blood. This chain's CDR3 is CASSQRHEGLFF. CDR3 coding DNA: TGTGCCAGCAGCCAGCGGCATGAGGGGCTGTTTTTT. Full variable domain (rest looked up from reference TRBV7-6 and TRBJ2-2): GAGVSQSPRYKVTKRGQDVALRCDPISGHVSLYWYRQALGQGPEFLTYFNYEAQQDKSGLPNDRFSAERPEGSISTLTIQRTEQRDSAMYRCASSQRHEGLFFGEGSRLTVL.